The 20 T cell receptor beta chains presented below share a single source sample, sequenced in a study of cytomegalovirus exposure and HLA in healthy donors. Primers: 60 Vbeta forward and 13 Jbeta reverse. The data were produced by immunoSEQ multiplex PCR, yet TCRdb's version contains in-frame clones alone and is incomplete. The sample yields about 130,000 clones, roughly 69% seen once. The material sequenced was PBMCs. The origin of the receptors is a human donor in good health.

This clone occurred a few times. The chain carries TRBV19 and TRBJ2-3; D possibly corresponds to TRBD1 (5 bases). The CDR3 covers 16 residues. Trimming removed 3 bases at V and 2 bases at J, with 15 bases between. From germline, CDR1 is LNHDA and CDR2 SQIVND (reference sequence). This CDR3 is CASSMRFDRNTDTQYF. For the CDR3, the DNA is TGTGCCAGTAGTATGAGGTTTGACAGAAACACAGATACGCAGTATTTT. Complete variable domain (other parts from reference TRBV19 and TRBJ2-3): DGGITQSPKYLFRKEGQNVTLSCEQNLNHDAMYWYRQDPGQGLRLIYYSQIVNDFQKGDIAEGYSVSREKKESFPLTVTSAQKNPTAFYLCASSMRFDRNTDTQYFGPGTRLTVL.

V and J are TRBV28 and TRBJ2-2, with TRBD2 matching 15 bases. The CDR3 consists of 18 residues. In germline, CDR1 is MDHEN, CDR2 SYDVKM. Trimming removed 4 bases from V and 0 bases from J; junction bases left unmatched: 3. Here the CDR3 reads CASSSRTSGRANTGELFF. The CDR3 nucleotides are TGTGCCAGCAGTTCTCGGACTAGCGGGAGGGCGAACACCGGGGAGCTGTTTTTT.

The J gene is TRBJ1-1, the V gene TRBV4-3, with D maybe TRBD1 (5 bases). The V end lost 4 bases, the J end lost 4 bases, and 7 bases lay between the germline ends. CDR1 LGHNA and CDR2 YSLEER come from the germline V gene. This CDR3 is 12 amino acids long. The CDR3 DNA follows: TGCGCCAGCAGCCGTAGGGGCACTGAAGCTTTCTTT. This encodes CASSRRGTEAFF.

CDR3 protein: CATEIVSSSEKLFF. CDR3 DNA: TGTGCCACGGAGATTGTCAGCAGTAGTGAAAAACTGTTTTTT. The genes are TRBV28 and TRBJ1-4; D gene uncertain. Germline CDR1 reads MDHEN; CDR2 reads SYDVKM. CDR3 length: 14 residues. V lost 10 bases, J lost 7 bases, and 19 bases lay in between.

The chain employs TRBV7-8 and TRBJ1-4; D is uncertain. Germline V lookup: CDR1 SGHVS, CDR2 FQNEAQ. The CDR3 totals 15 residues. V lost 6 bases, J lost 2 bases, and 13 bases lay in between. In DNA form, the CDR3 reads TGTGCCAGCAGGCCCGATTCGGGGACTAATGAAAAACTGTTTTTT. This codes for CASRPDSGTNEKLFF.

CDR3 amino acids: CASSLGRGADTQYF. Here the CDR3 DNA reads TGTGCCAGCAGCTTAGGACGGGGGGCAGATACGCAGTATTTT. V gene TRBV11-3 combines with J gene TRBJ2-3, with 7 bases that match TRBD2. The CDR3 has 14 residues. CDR1 SGHNT and CDR2 YENEEA come from the germline V gene. The trim removed 1 base at V and 4 bases at J, leaving 2 bases unmatched.

In this sample, this clone turned up a few times. The chain joins TRBV6-6 to TRBJ2-5, with 10 bases aligning to TRBD1. The CDR3 is 14 residues long. Trimming removed 5 bases from V and 4 bases from J; junction bases left unmatched: 4. The germline V gene encodes CDR1 MNHNY and CDR2 SVGAGI (reference sequence). CDR3 region: CASSPGTGVETQYF. CDR3 coding DNA: TGTGCCAGCAGTCCCGGGACAGGGGTAGAGACCCAGTACTTC.

This chain uses TRBV5-1 with TRBJ2-3, with D possibly matching TRBD1 (6 bases). Trimming took 2 bases from V and 4 from J, leaving 14 bases between them. The CDR3 loop spans 15 amino acids. Germline loops: CDR1 SGHRS, CDR2 YFSETQ. CDR3 amino acids: CASSFGGRAADTQYF. The CDR3 DNA reads TGCGCCAGCAGCTTTGGGGGCCGTGCGGCAGATACGCAGTATTTT.

With respect to this clone: The junction differs from germline at one of its ends, possibly a read error. The same CDR3 can be traced to other DNA sequences in this sample. The chain is built from TRBV9 and TRBJ2-2; 10 bases align to TRBD2. Germline values: CDR1 SGDLS, CDR2 YYNGEE. The CDR3 covers 16 residues. The CDR3 reads CASSSPGLASPGELFF. DNA of the CDR3: TGTGCCAGCAGCTCGCCGGGACTAGCGTCCCCCGGAGAGCTGTTTTTT.

The J gene is TRBJ2-7, the V gene TRBV12-5, with D possibly matching TRBD2 (7 bases). V was trimmed by 2 bases and J by 0 bases, leaving 14 bases between them. The germline CDR1 and CDR2 sequences are LGHNT and FRNRAP. The CDR3 is made up of 16 amino acids. CDR3 region: CASGLSRGTTSYEQYF. In DNA, the CDR3 is TGTGCTAGTGGTTTGTCTAGGGGGACTACCTCCTACGAGCAGTACTTC.

V is TRBV6-5 and J is TRBJ1-6; 7 nucleotides line up with TRBD1. Germline assignment: CDR1 MNHEY and CDR2 SVGAGI. The CDR3 extends over 15 amino acids. V lost 5 bases to trimming and J lost 3 bases; unmatched junction nucleotides: 4. This chain's CDR3 is CASSIQGGYNSPLHF. For the CDR3, the DNA is TGTGCCAGCAGTATTCAGGGGGGCTATAATTCACCCCTCCACTTT.

This sequence joins TRBV7-2 and TRBJ2-7; the D gene is possibly TRBD2 (6 bases). Between the trimmed V and J ends, which lost 1 base and 0 bases, there was a span of 16 bases. Germline V CDR1 and CDR2: SGHTA, FQGNSA. The CDR3 contains 17 residues. DNA for the CDR3: TGTGCCAGCAGCTTAGGGTCTGCGGGACGGAACTCCTACGAGCAGTACTTC. This translates into CASSLGSAGRNSYEQYF. Variable domain in full (rest from reference TRBV7-2 and TRBJ2-7): GAGVSQSPSNKVTEKGKDVELRCDPISGHTALYWYRQSLGQGLEFLIYFQGNSAPDKSGLPSDRFSAERTGGSVSTLTIQRTQQEDSAVYLCASSLGSAGRNSYEQYFGPGTRLTVT.

This CDR3 reads CASSLPTGYLEKLFF. CDR3 nucleotides: TGTGCCAGCAGTTTACCGACAGGGTACTTGGAAAAACTGTTTTTT. The chain recombines TRBV28 with TRBJ1-4; 7 nucleotides align to TRBD1. Germline CDR1 MDHEN, CDR2 SYDVKM. The CDR3 contains 15 residues. V gave up 2 bases and J gave up 8 bases; unmatched junction bases: 8.

The chain uses TRBV6-5 and TRBJ2-2; tentatively, D is TRBD2 (5 bases). The germline V gene encodes CDR1 MNHEY and CDR2 SVGAGI. V was pared by 5 bases and J by 2 bases, with 12 bases between. This CDR3 region has 15 residues. The CDR3 protein is CASSLSRGNTGELFF. CDR3 bases: TGTGCCAGCAGTCTAAGTCGGGGTAACACCGGGGAGCTGTTTTTT.

In DNA form, the CDR3 reads TGTGCCAGTAGCCTTACTAGATCCTACGAGCAGTACTTC. It translates to CASSLTRSYEQYF. The chain combines TRBV19 with TRBJ2-5; D is possibly TRBD2 (5 bases). The assigned J gene may be wrong: the sequence end matches TRBJ2-7 better. Germline V gene data show CDR1 as LNHDA and CDR2 as SQIVND (reference sequence). This CDR3 is built from 13 residues.

This chain joins TRBV7-8 and TRBJ1-1; weak D call: TRBD1 (6 bases). Looked up from germline, CDR1 is SGHVS and CDR2 is FQNEAQ. Trimming pared 5 bases from V and 3 bases from J, leaving 16 bases between. The CDR3 extends over 15 amino acids. As DNA, the CDR3 is TGTGCCAGCAGCCCATTGGACAGAAAAGACACTGAAGCTTTCTTT. Protein sequence: CASSPLDRKDTEAFF.

About this clone: Other nucleotide sequences in the sample specify the same CDR3. The chain is built from TRBV19 and TRBJ2-1, with TRBD2 identical over 9 bases. V lost 1 base to trimming and J lost 2 bases; unmatched junction nucleotides: 3. Germline values: CDR1 LNHDA, CDR2 SQIVND (reference sequence). The CDR3 extends over 16 amino acids. The CDR3 is CASSIGLAGPYNEQFF. CDR3 DNA sequence: TGTGCCAGTAGTATAGGGCTAGCGGGGCCCTACAATGAGCAGTTCTTC.

V gene TRBV2 combines with J gene TRBJ1-5; unclear D gene. Germline V gives CDR1 SNHLY, CDR2 FYNNEI. The CDR3 runs 13 residues. Trimming stripped 3 bases from V and 6 bases from J, with 9 bases between. CDR3 residues: CASSESLSQPQHF. The CDR3 bases are TGTGCCAGCAGTGAGAGCCTGAGTCAGCCCCAGCATTTT.

A word on this clone: The junction and the germline gene differ at one end; a read error may be behind it. The rearrangement links TRBV6-5 to TRBJ2-3; D is undetermined. Germline-derived CDR1 and CDR2 are MNHEY and SVGAGI. The CDR3 spans 14 residues. DNA for the CDR3: TGTGCCAGCAGTTACTCCGGTCGCACCGATACGCAGTATTTT. It yields the protein CASSYSGRTDTQYF.

V is TRBV5-1 and J is TRBJ2-3; 9 nucleotides line up with TRBD1. V gave up 2 bases and J gave up 4 bases; unmatched junction bases: 8. The CDR3 covers 16 residues. CDR1 is SGHRS and CDR2 is YFSETQ in the germline V gene. DNA for the CDR3: TGCGCCAGCAGCTTTTCTATGGGACAGGGAGCAGATACGCAGTATTTT. It codes for CASSFSMGQGADTQYF.